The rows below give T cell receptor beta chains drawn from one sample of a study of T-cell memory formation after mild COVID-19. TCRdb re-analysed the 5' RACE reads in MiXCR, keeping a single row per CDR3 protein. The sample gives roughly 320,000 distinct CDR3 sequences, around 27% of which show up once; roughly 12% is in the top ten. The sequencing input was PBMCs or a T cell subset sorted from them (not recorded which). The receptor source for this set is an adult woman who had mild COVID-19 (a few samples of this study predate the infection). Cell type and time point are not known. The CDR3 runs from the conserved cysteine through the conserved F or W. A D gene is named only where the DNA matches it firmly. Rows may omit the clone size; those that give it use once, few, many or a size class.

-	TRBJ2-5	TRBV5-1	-	TGCGCCAGCAGCTTGGCCACGGGCATCCAAGAGACCCAGTACTTC	CASSLATGIQETQYF
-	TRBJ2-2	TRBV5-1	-	TGCGCCAGCAACGACGCGGGCCCCGTCACCGGGGAGCTGTTTTTT	CASNDAGPVTGELFF
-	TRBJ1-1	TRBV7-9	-	TGTGCCAGCAGCTTAGTTGGGGTTGGGGGCACTGAAGCTTTCTTT	CASSLVGVGGTEAFF
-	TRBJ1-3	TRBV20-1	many	TGCAGTGCTAGAGATCCTCCCGGCGGAGGGGGGGCTGGAAACACCATATATTTT	CSARDPPGGGGAGNTIYF
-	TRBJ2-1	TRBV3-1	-	TGTGCCAGCAGCCAAGATTTGGGTCCCTACAATGAGCAGTTCTTC	CASSQDLGPYNEQFF
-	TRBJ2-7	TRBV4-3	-	TGCGCCAGCAGCCCCGGCTCCCCCGGATACGAGCAGTACTTC	CASSPGSPGYEQYF
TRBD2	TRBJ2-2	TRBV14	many	TGTGCCAGCAGCCACCCGGGACTAGCGGGAGACACCGGGGAGCTGTTTTTT	CASSHPGLAGDTGELFF
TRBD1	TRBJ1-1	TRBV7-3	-	TGTGCCAGCAGTCTTACAGGGGGTGGTGAAGCTTTCTTT	CASSLTGGGEAFF
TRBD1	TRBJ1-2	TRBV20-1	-	TGCAGTGCTAGAGGGACAGGGCTAAGTGGCTACACCTTC	CSARGTGLSGYTF
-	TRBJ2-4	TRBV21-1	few	TGTGCCAGCGGACCTCCCGAGGGAGTCAAAAACATTCAGTACTTC	CASGPPEGVKNIQYF
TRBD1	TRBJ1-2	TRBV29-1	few	TGCAGCGTTCCGGACAGGAACTATGGCTACACCTTC	CSVPDRNYGYTF
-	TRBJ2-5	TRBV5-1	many	TGCGCCAGCAGCTTGGATCATGAGACCCAGTACTTC	CASSLDHETQYF
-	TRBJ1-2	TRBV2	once	TGTGCCAGCAGGAAATCAGGGTTTCAGGGATATGGCTACACCTTC	CASRKSGFQGYGYTF
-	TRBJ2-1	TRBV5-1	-	TGCGCCAGCAGCCCCCGGTGGGATCGGTCCTATGAGCAGTTCTTC	CASSPRWDRSYEQFF
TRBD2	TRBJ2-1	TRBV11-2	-	TGTGCCAGCAGCTTAGTATCATCTAGCGGGGGAAAGAATGAGCAGTTCTTC	CASSLVSSSGGKNEQFF
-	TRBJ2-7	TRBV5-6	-	TGTGCCAGCAGCGCGGGACAAAGGGGGGAGCAGTACTTC	CASSAGQRGEQYF
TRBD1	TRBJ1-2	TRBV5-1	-	TGCGCCAGCAGCCTGGGACAGGGCTTTGGCTACACCTTC	CASSLGQGFGYTF
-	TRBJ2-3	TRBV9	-	TGTGCCAGCAGCGTAGGCGGGGACACGCAGTATTTT	CASSVGGDTQYF
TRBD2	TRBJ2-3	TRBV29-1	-	TGCAGCGTGATAGCGGGAGGTGCGGCAGATACGCAGTATTTT	CSVIAGGAADTQYF
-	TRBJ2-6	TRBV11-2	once	TGTGCCAGCAGCTACCGGGTCGGCGCCTCTGGGGCCAACGTCCTGGCTTTC	CASSYRVGASGANVLAF
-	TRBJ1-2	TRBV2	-	TGTGCCAGCAGTACCCGCATACAGGGACGTCGCGGCTACACCTTC	CASSTRIQGRRGYTF